These 16 T cell receptor beta chains came from one sample sequenced in a study of molecular identifiers for immune sequencing clone quantification. TCRdb reprocessed the PCR reads via MiXCR and lists one record per CDR3 protein. Altogether about 500,000 distinct CDR3 sequences are present, approximately 25% being singletons, with the ten largest covering approximately 0.76%. Material for sequencing was naive CD8+ T cells from blood, with Jurkat cell RNA spiked in. The sample's subset: FACS-sorted CD8+CD4-CCR7+CD45RA+ naive T cells. The receptors come from a human donor in good health. Some libraries in this study had Jurkat cell RNA spiked in.

Notes on this clonotype: A much larger clone lies a single base off, so this may be a read error. This sequence joins TRBV6-2 or TRBV6-3 and TRBJ1-3, with 8 bases lining up with TRBD1. Germline V gene data show CDR1 as MNHEY and CDR2 as SVGEGT. This CDR3 comprises 16 residues. J lost 1 base, V lost 5 bases, and 7 bases had no gene match. The CDR3 nucleotides are TGTGCCAGCAGTGACGGACAGGGATCGTCTGGAAACACCATATATTTT. This sequence encodes CASSDGQGSSGNTIYF.

In the case of this clonotype: Being one base from a much bigger clone, this may be a read error. This likely comes from a read error, as the CDR3 has no conserved phenylalanine or tryptophan at its end. This rearrangement joins TRBV27 to TRBJ1-1; a possible D gene is TRBD1 (5 bases). V gave up 7 bases and J gave up 7 bases, with 10 bases separating them. The CDR3 is made up of 11 amino acids. Germline-derived CDR1 and CDR2 are MNHEY and SMNVEV (reference sequence). The CDR3 region has the DNA TGTGCCAGCACGGGGCAGGGTGAAGCTTTCCTT. Its translation is CASTGQGEAFL.

This clonotype has only a few counts. This chain uses TRBV7-8 with TRBJ1-4; TRBD1 aligns across 10 bases. The J segment lost 6 bases and the V segment lost 4 bases, leaving 8 bases of the junction unmatched. This CDR3 comprises 16 residues. CDR1 and CDR2 (germline): SGHVS, FQNEAQ. In DNA, the CDR3 is TGTGCCAGCAGCTCTCCGCCCGGGACAGGGGATGAAAAACTGTTTTTT. Translated, it gives CASSSPPGTGDEKLFF.

This sequence joins TRBV5-1 and TRBJ2-7; 7 nucleotides line up with TRBD2. Trimming took 5 bases from V and 9 from J; bases not matched to a gene: 11. The CDR3 spans 13 residues. Germline CDR1 is SGHRS and CDR2 is YFSETQ. CDR3 protein: CASSRGGVSGQYF. The CDR3 coding sequence is TGCGCCAGCAGTCGGGGAGGGGTTAGCGGGCAGTACTTC.

The chain links TRBV7-6 to TRBJ2-7; TRBD1 matches at 8 bases. CDR3 length: 16 amino acids. Unmatched junction bases numbered 19, after V lost 11 bases and J lost 4 bases. Germline CDR1 and CDR2: SGHVS and FNYEAQ. CDR3 residues: CARRSPGGGWGYEQYF. In DNA form, the CDR3 reads TGTGCCCGCCGCTCGCCAGGGGGCGGATGGGGGTACGAGCAGTACTTC.

The gene calls are TRBV6-5 and TRBJ1-3; TRBD1 is a possible D gene (5 bases). V dropped 3 bases and J dropped 4 bases, with 10 bases sitting between them. The CDR3 has 14 amino acids. Germline-derived CDR1 and CDR2 are MNHEY and SVGAGI. The CDR3 protein is CASSYLGPGNTIYF. The CDR3 DNA is TGTGCCAGCAGTTATCTGGGGCCAGGAAACACCATATATTTT.

This clonotype was found a few times. The chain carries TRBV7-9 and TRBJ2-2; the match to TRBD1 covers 10 bases. V shed 5 bases, J shed 5 bases, and the junction held 17 bases outside the gene matches. Germline CDR1 is SEHNR and CDR2 is FQNEAQ (reference sequence). The CDR3 is 19 residues long. The CDR3 reads CASSPPAIWDRGGTGELFF. Written as DNA, the CDR3 is TGTGCCAGCAGCCCTCCGGCCATCTGGGACAGGGGAGGGACCGGGGAGCTGTTTTTT.

This clonotype was counted at least ten times. The chain combines TRBV7-6 with TRBJ2-7; D might be TRBD1 (5 bases). CDR3 length: 14 amino acids. V was clipped by 5 bases and J by 0 bases, with 11 bases between them. Germline lookup yields CDR1 SGHVS and CDR2 FNYEAQ. CDR3 in DNA: TGTGCCAGCAGCCCAGACAGCGTCTCCTACGAGCAGTACTTC. This encodes CASSPDSVSYEQYF.

The J gene is TRBJ2-5, the V gene TRBV9, with 7 bases matching TRBD2. Unmatched junction bases numbered 17, after V lost 4 bases and J lost 5 bases. This CDR3 comprises 17 residues. Germline V gene sequence: CDR1 SGDLS, CDR2 YYNGEE. CDR3 in amino acids: CASSPSGPREMLETQYF. CDR3 nucleotides: TGTGCCAGCAGCCCCTCGGGTCCGCGGGAGATGTTGGAGACCCAGTACTTC. Drawing the rest from reference TRBV9 and TRBJ2-5, the complete variable domain is DSGVTQTPKHLITATGQRVTLRCSPRSGDLSVYWYQQSLDQGLQFLIQYYNGEERAKGNILERFSAQQFPDLHSELNLSSLELGDSALYFCASSPSGPREMLETQYFGPGTRLLVL.

This sequence joins TRBV6-4 and TRBJ2-2, with 7 bases aligning to TRBD1. Germline V gene lookup returns CDR1 MRHNA and CDR2 SNTAGT. The CDR3 is made up of 17 amino acids. V shed 5 bases and J 7 bases; nucleotides not matched to a gene: 16. The CDR3 loop is CASSHVPRQGMIGELFF. Here the CDR3 DNA reads TGTGCCAGCAGTCACGTACCCCGACAGGGTATGATCGGGGAGCTGTTTTTT.

This sequence joins TRBV27 and TRBJ1-1; 8 bases map to TRBD1. CDR1 and CDR2 from the germline V gene are MNHEY and SMNVEV (reference sequence). The CDR3 sequence is 16 residues long. J gave up 4 bases and V 3 bases, and 10 bases lay outside the gene matches. The CDR3 region is CASSLTGVLFVTEAFF. CDR3 DNA sequence: TGTGCCAGCAGTTTGACAGGGGTTTTGTTCGTCACTGAAGCTTTCTTT.

This clonotype was counted many times. V is TRBV7-9 and J is TRBJ1-4, with TRBD1 identical over 7 bases. This CDR3 has 16 amino acids. The V and J ends lost 3 bases and 0 bases, in that order; junction bases with no gene match: 4. Germline lookup yields CDR1 SEHNR and CDR2 FQNEAQ (reference sequence). The CDR3 loop is CASSFRQGTTNEKLFF. The CDR3 DNA follows: TGTGCCAGCAGCTTCCGACAGGGAACAACTAATGAAAAACTGTTTTTT.

The table lists this clonotype with a few counts. In DNA, the CDR3 is TGTGCCAGCTCACCACCCCTGGACCGCAGGGGGGAAGCTTTCTTT. Translated: CASSPPLDRRGEAFF. V usage is TRBV18 and J usage is TRBJ1-1; 7 bases fit TRBD1. This CDR3 spans 15 amino acids. In germline, CDR1 is KGHSH, CDR2 LQKENI. The J segment lost 8 bases and the V segment lost 0 bases, leaving 9 bases of the junction unmatched.

The rearrangement links TRBV24-1 to TRBJ2-7; 7 positions match TRBD2. The germline V gene has CDR1 KGHDR and CDR2 SFDVKD. J lost 6 bases, V lost 0 bases, and 1 base had no gene match. The CDR3 is 13 residues long. The CDR3 DNA is TGTGCCACCAGTGATTTGGCGGGGGTCGAGCAGTACTTC. Translating gives CATSDLAGVEQYF.

This clonotype occurred many times. The rearrangement uses TRBV6-6 and TRBJ1-1, with D possibly matching TRBD1 (6 bases). The germline V and J ends were trimmed by 1 base and 6 bases, with 15 bases remaining between them. Germline values: CDR1 MNHNY, CDR2 SVGAGI (reference sequence). The CDR3 is made up of 15 amino acids. CDR3 residues: CASSYFTQGSPEAFF. CDR3 nucleotide sequence: TGTGCCAGCAGTTACTTTACCCAGGGGTCCCCTGAAGCTTTCTTT.

This clonotype was detected a few times. The J gene is TRBJ2-7, the V gene TRBV20-1; TRBD2 matches 9 bases. Germline V gives CDR1 DFQATT, CDR2 SNEGSKA (reference sequence). The CDR3 is 14 residues long. V lost 0 bases to trimming and J lost 4 bases; unmatched junction nucleotides: 4. CDR3 bases: TGCAGTGCTAGAGATAGCACTAGCGGGTACGAGCAGTACTTC. Protein sequence: CSARDSTSGYEQYF.